This T cell receptor beta chain came from a study of cytomegalovirus exposure and HLA in healthy donors. Points from the study as a whole: Under in vitro conditions, a few CMV-associated chains were confirmed as specific for CMV antigens. In a later analysis, a genetic analysis reported fewer productive-TCR N-insertions in an Asian-associated ancestry cluster than the cohort average. According to the study, roughly 160 TCR beta chains were cytomegalovirus-associated. Exclusion as indistinguishable affected some V segments, including TRBV6-2 and TRBV6-3.

Points on this clone: Its antigen is currently unknown.

60 Vbeta and 13 Jbeta primers were used in PCR. The method was immunoSEQ multiplex PCR; TCRdb's version includes in-frame clones alone and lacks a portion of them. The top ten clones hold roughly 2.5% of a sample with around 210,000 clones, 75% to 90% of them seen once. Per the germline V gene, CDR1 is KGHSH and CDR2 is LQKENI. V gave up 4 bases and J gave up 2 bases; unmatched junction bases: 4. The CDR3 sequence is 15 residues long. Sequenced sample: PBMCs. The TCR comes from a woman aged 40 to 50 in good health and CMV-seronegative. This chain connects TRBV18 to TRBJ2-3; 9 bases fit TRBD2. CDR3 nucleotide sequence: TGTGCCAGCTCACAGGCGGGAGGGTTCACAGATACGCAGTATTTT. This codes for CASSQAGGFTDTQYF.